This TCR beta chain is drawn from a study of T-cell reconstitution after alpha-beta-depleted transplantation in children. There are 15 residues in the CDR3. The junction had 9 bases not matched to a gene; V was cut back by 5 bases and J by 1 base. Germline-derived CDR1 and CDR2 are SGHRS and YFSETQ. General study results and limits: At the one-year point after transplant, T-cell counts and TCRbeta diversity were found to come mostly from T cells that had been newly produced.

During its preparation, the TCRbeta library received unique molecular identifiers. MiXCR, applied by TCRdb to the PCR reads, yields one record per CDR3 protein. Counted here are 180,000 or so distinct CDR3 sequences, roughly 6% occurring once; the ten biggest clones make up around 4.4%. This clonotype came up many times. Its cognate antigen is unknown. The chain carries TRBV5-1 and TRBJ2-7, with 7 bases lining up with TRBD2. Specimen: PBMCs, collected before TCRalphabeta/CD19-depleted stem cell transplant. This sequence originates from a girl under three years old with combined immunodeficiency, due to receive a stem cell transplant. The CDR3 DNA sequence: TGCGCCAGCAGGGGGGGGGACTGGATTTCCTACGAGCAGTACTTC. Encoded protein: CASRGGDWISYEQYF. The variable domain in full, with the rest retrieved from reference TRBV5-1 and TRBJ2-7, is KAGVTQTPRYLIKTRGQQVTLSCSPISGHRSVSWYQQTPGQGLQFLFEYFSETQRNKGNFPGRFSGRQFSNSRSEMNVSTLELGDSALYLCASRGGDWISYEQYFGPGTRLTVT.